The 3 T cell receptor beta chains below all came from one sample that was sequenced in a study of blood T cell repertoires in COVID-19 (dated by TCRdb to about 2020). Library method: the immunoSEQ multiplex PCR assay. The table was pulled from immuneACCESS by TCRdb, which kept in-frame rearrangements only. Such tables lose some clones; where checked, under half of the loss comes from unresolved V genes, and the rest has no known cause. The sample table shows 130,000 to 150,000 clones, and approximately 80% are seen once. Approximately 2% of the sample comes from the top ten. The sample consisted of peripheral blood. The source is an older woman with acute or convalescent COVID-19.

The chain combines TRBV6-5 with TRBJ2-5; a possible D gene is TRBD1 (6 bases). With 7 bases removed from V and 4 bases from J, the gap between germline ends came to 10 bases. The CDR3 totals 12 residues. CDR1 and CDR2 from the germline V gene are MNHEY and SVGAGI. The CDR3 DNA follows: TGTGCCAGCATAGGCAGGGGAGAGACCCAGTACTTC. The encoded protein is CASIGRGETQYF.

The rearrangement uses TRBV5-1 and TRBJ2-7, with D hard to call. Germline loops: CDR1 SGHRS, CDR2 YFSETQ. V lost 5 bases to trimming and J lost 5 bases, with 23 bases between them. There are 16 residues in the CDR3. CDR3 protein: CASRVSLRAHNHEQYF. The CDR3 DNA sequence: TGCGCCAGCAGGGTTTCCCTTAGAGCCCATAACCACGAGCAGTACTTC.

V usage is TRBV30 and J usage is TRBJ2-2; tentatively, D is TRBD2 (5 bases). Germline V gene lookup returns CDR1 GTSNPN and CDR2 SVGIG (reference sequence). The V gene lost 5 bases and the J gene lost 0 bases, with 13 bases spanning the gap. This CDR3 region has 15 residues. The CDR3 bases are TGTGCCTGGTCCTACGGGATAGCGAACACCGGGGAGCTGTTTTTT. Translating it yields CAWSYGIANTGELFF.